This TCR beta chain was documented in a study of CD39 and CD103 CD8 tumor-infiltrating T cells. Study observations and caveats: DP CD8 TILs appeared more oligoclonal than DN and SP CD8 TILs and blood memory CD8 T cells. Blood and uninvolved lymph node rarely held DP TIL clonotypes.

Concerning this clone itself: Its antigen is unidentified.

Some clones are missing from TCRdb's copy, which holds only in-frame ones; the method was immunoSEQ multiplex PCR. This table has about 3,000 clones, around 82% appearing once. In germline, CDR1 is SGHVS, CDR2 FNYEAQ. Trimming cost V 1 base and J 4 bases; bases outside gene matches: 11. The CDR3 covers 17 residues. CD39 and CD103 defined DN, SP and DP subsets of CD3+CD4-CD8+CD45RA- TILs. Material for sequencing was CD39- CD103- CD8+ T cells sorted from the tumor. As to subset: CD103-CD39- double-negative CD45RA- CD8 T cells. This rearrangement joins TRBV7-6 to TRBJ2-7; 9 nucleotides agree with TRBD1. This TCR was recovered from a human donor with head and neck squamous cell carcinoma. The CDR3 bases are TGTGCCAGCAGCTTAGGACCAAAACAGGGGGCGCGTTACGAGCAGTACTTC. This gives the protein CASSLGPKQGARYEQYF.